The 18 T cell receptor beta chains below all came from one sample that was sequenced in a study of blood T cell repertoires in COVID-19. Profiling relied on immunoSEQ multiplex PCR, and the TCRdb table lists in-frame clones only, not all of them. The sample has some 460,000 clones, approximately 90% seen once. Sequenced input: PBMCs or T cells enriched from blood (not recorded which). These receptors originate from a woman in her late teens or twenties with acute COVID-19.

The chain uses TRBV2 and TRBJ2-1; perhaps TRBD2 as D (6 bases). The CDR3 has 15 residues. Germline CDR1 reads SNHLY; CDR2 reads FYNNEI. The V and J ends lost 2 bases and 0 bases respectively, with 8 bases between them. CDR3 in DNA: TGTGCCAGCAGTGAAATGGGGGGCTCCTACAATGAGCAGTTCTTC. This sequence encodes CASSEMGGSYNEQFF.

The rearrangement joins TRBV6-5 to TRBJ2-1; 7 bases fit TRBD2. V was pared by 5 bases and J by 8 bases, with 12 bases of the junction left unmatched. There are 15 residues in the CDR3. Germline V gene lookup returns CDR1 MNHEY and CDR2 SVGAGI. The chain's CDR3 is CASSPGREMGYEQFF. Here the CDR3 DNA reads TGTGCCAGCAGTCCGGGGCGGGAGATGGGATATGAGCAGTTCTTC.

The J gene is TRBJ1-1, the V gene TRBV7-2, with no clear D. Germline V CDR1 and CDR2: SGHTA, FQGNSA. The CDR3 sequence is 14 residues long. V was pared by 0 bases and J by 1 base, with 6 bases between. The CDR3 here is CASSLAGPNTEAFF. In DNA, the CDR3 is TGTGCCAGCAGCTTAGCTGGGCCGAACACTGAAGCTTTCTTT.

The chain recombines TRBV11-2 with TRBJ2-2; TRBD1 aligns across 9 bases. V shed 4 bases and J 4 bases; nucleotides not matched to a gene: 1. The germline V gene has CDR1 SGHAT and CDR2 FQNNGV. This CDR3 has 14 amino acids. CDR3 residues: CASSWDRVTGELFF. In DNA form, the CDR3 reads TGTGCCAGCAGCTGGGACAGGGTCACCGGGGAGCTGTTTTTT.

Only a few counts were recorded for this clone. V is TRBV4-3 and J is TRBJ2-3; perhaps TRBD2 as D (6 bases). Trimming left V 6 bases short and J 2 bases short, with 9 bases between. CDR1 and CDR2 from the germline V gene are LGHNA and YSLEER. The CDR3 has 13 residues. Written as DNA, the CDR3 is TGCGCCAGCAGTCCGGGGGTCACAGATACGCAGTATTTT. It codes for CASSPGVTDTQYF.

The CDR3 nucleotides are TGTGCCAGCAGTTTCCTCGGAGTAGCGGGAGCGTTCTTC. Its protein product is CASSFLGVAGAFF. This chain connects TRBV12-3 or TRBV12-4 to TRBJ2-1; TRBD2 matches 9 bases. V lost 3 bases, J lost 15 bases, and 9 bases stayed unmatched. The CDR3 extends over 13 amino acids.

This rearrangement joins TRBV4-1 to TRBJ2-5; TRBD2 matches 9 bases. The junction had 8 bases not matched to a gene; V was cut back by 6 bases and J by 0 bases. This CDR3 has 16 residues. Germline CDR1 is MGHRA and CDR2 is YSYEKL. CDR3 DNA sequence: TGCGCCAGCAGGCCGCTAGGACTAGCGAACCAAGAGACCCAGTACTTC. Translating gives CASRPLGLANQETQYF.

This clone came up once. The V call is TRBV2, the J call TRBJ1-5; possibly TRBD1 for D (6 bases). CDR1 and CDR2 from the germline V gene are SNHLY and FYNNEI. This CDR3 is built from 14 residues. V lost 6 bases, J lost 5 bases, and 14 bases lay in between. The CDR3 nucleotides read TGTGCCAGCAGCCCCCTAGGGGGTGATCAGCCCCAGCATTTT. Amino acid sequence: CASSPLGGDQPQHF.

The chain carries TRBV7-2 and TRBJ2-1, with 9 positions matching TRBD1. Unmatched junction bases numbered 4, after V lost 3 bases and J lost 4 bases. This CDR3 is 15 amino acids long. Per germline, CDR1 SGHTA and CDR2 FQGNSA. As DNA, the CDR3 is TGTGCCAGCAGCTTTGTCGGGACAGGGTACAATGAGCAGTTCTTC. Protein sequence: CASSFVGTGYNEQFF.

This clone was seen a single time. The chain links TRBV9 to TRBJ2-7, with 9 bases fitting TRBD1. Losses at the gene ends were 5 bases for V and 6 bases for J; bases not matched to a gene: 3. CDR1 and CDR2 (germline): SGDLS, YYNGEE. The CDR3 totals 12 residues. The CDR3 protein is CASSETGGEQYF. The CDR3 coding sequence is TGTGCCAGCAGTGAGACAGGGGGCGAGCAGTACTTC.

The J gene is TRBJ2-7, the V gene TRBV6-2 or TRBV6-3, with 8 bases lining up with TRBD2. Germline loops: CDR1 MNHEY, CDR2 SVGEGT. The CDR3 runs 16 residues. The junction had 16 bases not matched to a gene; V was cut back by 6 bases and J by 6 bases. CDR3 coding DNA: TGTGCCAGCAGCTCTGCCCCGGGCCGGGAGGGTCGCGAGCAGTACTTC. It specifies CASSSAPGREGREQYF.

The chain uses TRBV29-1 and TRBJ2-6; TRBD1 aligns across 7 bases. Trimming took 3 bases from V and 1 from J; bases not matched to a gene: 9. CDR3 length equals 17 residues. Germline V gives CDR1 SQVTM, CDR2 ANQGSEA. CDR3 DNA: TGCAGCGTTGAGGTTCCGGGACAGATATCTGGGGCCAACGTCCTGACTTTC. As protein: CSVEVPGQISGANVLTF.

The chain couples TRBV5-1 to TRBJ2-5, with a weak D call TRBD2 (6 bases). Germline values: CDR1 SGHRS, CDR2 YFSETQ. Trimming took 0 bases from V and 4 from J, leaving 16 bases between them. The CDR3 extends over 16 amino acids. CDR3: CASSLARGLGGETQYF. The CDR3 DNA is TGCGCCAGCAGCTTGGCCCGAGGCCTGGGAGGAGAGACCCAGTACTTC.

This chain joins TRBV10-3 and TRBJ1-1, with D possibly matching TRBD1 (5 bases). The CDR3 covers 14 residues. V was shortened by 6 bases and J by 3 bases, with 14 bases between the two germline ends. Germline lookup yields CDR1 ENHRY and CDR2 SYGVKD. The CDR3 region has the DNA TGTGCCATCAGGGAAGGGGATTGGGACACTGAAGCTTTCTTT. Its translation is CAIREGDWDTEAFF.

This clone came up once. The chain joins TRBV5-1 to TRBJ2-5, with D possibly being TRBD2 (6 bases). This CDR3 spans 14 amino acids. V was clipped by 4 bases and J by 5 bases, with 15 bases between them. Germline CDR1 is SGHRS and CDR2 is YFSETQ. The CDR3 spells CASSGELRGETQYF. The CDR3 region has the DNA TGCGCCAGCAGCGGGGAGCTGCGGGGTGAGACCCAGTACTTC.

The J gene is TRBJ2-7, the V gene TRBV12-2; the DNA was not used to check the table's D call, TRBD2. TRBV12-2 is noted as a pseudogene. CDR3 size: 14 residues. The CDR3 reads CASRLIGDRYEQYF. The CDR3, as DNA: TGTGCAAGTCGCCTGATCGGAGATAGGTACGAGCAGTACTTC.

CDR3 amino acids: CASRGQRNSPLHF. CDR3 nucleotides: TGTGCCAGCCGGGGACAGAGAAATTCACCCCTCCACTTT. J is TRBJ1-6 and V is TRBV18; TRBD1 aligns across 7 bases. Germline values: CDR1 KGHSH, CDR2 LQKENI. V lost 8 bases and J lost 7; bases outside the gene matches: 5. This CDR3 contains 13 residues.

The J gene is TRBJ2-1, the V gene TRBV30, with D maybe TRBD2 (6 bases). CDR1 is GTSNPN, CDR2 SVGIG, per germline (reference sequence). V was pared by 5 bases and J by 0 bases, with 11 bases between. This CDR3 has 14 amino acids. CDR3 amino acids: CAWGSGSSYNEQFF. Here the CDR3 DNA reads TGTGCCTGGGGTAGCGGAAGCTCCTACAATGAGCAGTTCTTC.